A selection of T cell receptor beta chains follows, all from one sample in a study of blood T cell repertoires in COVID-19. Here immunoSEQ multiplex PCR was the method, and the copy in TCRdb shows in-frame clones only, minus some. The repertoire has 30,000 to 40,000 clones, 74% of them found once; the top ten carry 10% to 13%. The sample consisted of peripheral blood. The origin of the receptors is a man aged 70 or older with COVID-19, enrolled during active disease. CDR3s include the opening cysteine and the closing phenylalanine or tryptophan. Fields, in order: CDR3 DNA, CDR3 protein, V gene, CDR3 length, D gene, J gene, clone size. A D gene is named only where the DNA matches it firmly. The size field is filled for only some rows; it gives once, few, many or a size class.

cdr3_nt: TGTGCCAGCCCTAGGGAGGGGATGCTCTACGAGCAGTACTTC; cdr3_aa: CASPREGMLYEQYF; v_call: TRBV6-5; cdr3_length: 14; d_call: TRBD2; j_call: TRBJ2-7; clone_size: once
cdr3_nt: TGTGCCAGCAGTCGCGGACAGGGCGGCTATGGCTACACCTTC; cdr3_aa: CASSRGQGGYGYTF; v_call: TRBV27; cdr3_length: 14; d_call: TRBD1; j_call: TRBJ1-2; clone_size: NA
cdr3_nt: TGTGCCAGCAGAATAGCGGGGACCTCCTACAATGAGCAGTTCTTC; cdr3_aa: CASRIAGTSYNEQFF; v_call: TRBV2; cdr3_length: 15; d_call: TRBD2; j_call: TRBJ2-1; clone_size: NA
cdr3_nt: TGTGCCAGCAGCCCTCAGGGCAGGGTGCCTAACTATGGCTACACCTTC; cdr3_aa: CASSPQGRVPNYGYTF; v_call: TRBV9; cdr3_length: 16; d_call: NA; j_call: TRBJ1-2; clone_size: NA
cdr3_nt: TGTGCCAGCAGCTTATGGAGCCCGTACGAGCAGTACTTC; cdr3_aa: CASSLWSPYEQYF; v_call: TRBV7-8; cdr3_length: 13; d_call: NA; j_call: TRBJ2-7; clone_size: NA
cdr3_nt: TGCGCCAGCAGCTTGGTCCCGAGTCAGCCCCAGCATTTT; cdr3_aa: CASSLVPSQPQHF; v_call: TRBV5-1; cdr3_length: 13; d_call: NA; j_call: TRBJ1-5; clone_size: NA
cdr3_nt: TGTGCCAGCAGCGTAGACAGGGACACTGAAGCTTTCTTT; cdr3_aa: CASSVDRDTEAFF; v_call: TRBV9; cdr3_length: 13; d_call: NA; j_call: TRBJ1-1; clone_size: few
cdr3_nt: TGTGCCATCAACGATGGACAGGGGGCGAGAGAGCAGTACTTC; cdr3_aa: CAINDGQGAREQYF; v_call: TRBV10-3; cdr3_length: 14; d_call: TRBD1; j_call: TRBJ2-7; clone_size: NA
cdr3_nt: TGTGCCAGCAGCAAAGCTCTAGGGGGCCTGAACACTGAAGCTTTCTTT; cdr3_aa: CASSKALGGLNTEAFF; v_call: TRBV21-1; cdr3_length: 16; d_call: NA; j_call: TRBJ1-1; clone_size: NA
cdr3_nt: TGTGCCTGGAGTGTACGACACAATCAGCCCCAGCATTTT; cdr3_aa: CAWSVRHNQPQHF; v_call: TRBV30; cdr3_length: 13; d_call: NA; j_call: TRBJ1-5; clone_size: NA
cdr3_nt: TGTGCCAGCAGCTTAGGGCAGGTGAACACTGAAGCTTTCTTT; cdr3_aa: CASSLGQVNTEAFF; v_call: TRBV7-2; cdr3_length: 14; d_call: NA; j_call: TRBJ1-1; clone_size: NA
cdr3_nt: TGTGCCAGCCCTTTGCCCCTAGCGGGGAACTACGAGCAGTACTTC; cdr3_aa: CASPLPLAGNYEQYF; v_call: TRBV6-6; cdr3_length: 15; d_call: TRBD2; j_call: TRBJ2-7; clone_size: NA
cdr3_nt: TGCGCCAGCAGCCAAGATCCCGGCAGCAAGAGGGAAAAACTGTTTTTT; cdr3_aa: CASSQDPGSKREKLFF; v_call: TRBV4-1; cdr3_length: 16; d_call: NA; j_call: TRBJ1-4; clone_size: NA
cdr3_nt: TGTGCCAGCAGTTTAGGCTCGGGTGAAAAACTGTTTTTT; cdr3_aa: CASSLGSGEKLFF; v_call: TRBV12-3/TRBV12-4; cdr3_length: 13; d_call: NA; j_call: TRBJ1-4; clone_size: NA
cdr3_nt: TGTGCCAGCAGCTCAAACAGGGCTAGCAATCAGCCCCAGCATTTT; cdr3_aa: CASSSNRASNQPQHF; v_call: TRBV7-2; cdr3_length: 15; d_call: NA; j_call: TRBJ1-5; clone_size: NA